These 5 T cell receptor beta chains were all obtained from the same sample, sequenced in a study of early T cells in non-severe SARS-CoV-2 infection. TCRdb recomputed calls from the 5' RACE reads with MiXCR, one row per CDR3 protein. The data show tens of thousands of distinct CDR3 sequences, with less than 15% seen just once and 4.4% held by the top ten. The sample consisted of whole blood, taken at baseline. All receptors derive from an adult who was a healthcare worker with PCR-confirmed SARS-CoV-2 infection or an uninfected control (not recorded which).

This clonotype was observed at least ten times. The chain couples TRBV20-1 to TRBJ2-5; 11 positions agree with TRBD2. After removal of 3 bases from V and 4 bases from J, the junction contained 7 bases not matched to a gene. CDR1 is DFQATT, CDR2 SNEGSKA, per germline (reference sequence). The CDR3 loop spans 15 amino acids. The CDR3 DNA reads TGCAGTGCTAGCTTAGAAGGGACTAGCGGAGAGACCCAGTACTTC. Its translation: CSASLEGTSGETQYF.

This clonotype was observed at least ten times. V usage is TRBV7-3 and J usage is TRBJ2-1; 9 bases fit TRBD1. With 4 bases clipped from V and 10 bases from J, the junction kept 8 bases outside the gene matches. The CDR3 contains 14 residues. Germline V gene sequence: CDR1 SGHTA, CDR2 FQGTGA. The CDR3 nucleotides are TGTGCCAGCAGCTCTGGGACAGGGAGCAGCGAGCAGTTCTTC. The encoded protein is CASSSGTGSSEQFF.

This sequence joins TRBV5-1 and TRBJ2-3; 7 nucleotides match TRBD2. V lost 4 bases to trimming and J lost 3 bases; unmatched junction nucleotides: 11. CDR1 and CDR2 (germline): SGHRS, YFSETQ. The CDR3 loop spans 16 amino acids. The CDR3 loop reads CASSADLAAGTDTQYF. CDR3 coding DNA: TGCGCCAGCAGCGCCGATCTAGCGGCTGGGACAGATACGCAGTATTTT.

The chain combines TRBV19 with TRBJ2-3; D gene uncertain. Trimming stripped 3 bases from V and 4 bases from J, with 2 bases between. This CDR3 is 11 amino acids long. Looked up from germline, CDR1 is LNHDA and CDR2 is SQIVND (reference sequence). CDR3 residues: CASSMSDTQYF. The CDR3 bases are TGTGCCAGTAGTATGTCAGATACGCAGTATTTT.

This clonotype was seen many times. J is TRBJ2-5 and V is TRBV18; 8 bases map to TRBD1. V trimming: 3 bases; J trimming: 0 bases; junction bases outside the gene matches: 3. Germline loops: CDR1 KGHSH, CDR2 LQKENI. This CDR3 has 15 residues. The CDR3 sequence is CASSPNRGYQETQYF. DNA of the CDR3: TGTGCCAGCTCACCGAACAGGGGGTACCAAGAGACCCAGTACTTC.